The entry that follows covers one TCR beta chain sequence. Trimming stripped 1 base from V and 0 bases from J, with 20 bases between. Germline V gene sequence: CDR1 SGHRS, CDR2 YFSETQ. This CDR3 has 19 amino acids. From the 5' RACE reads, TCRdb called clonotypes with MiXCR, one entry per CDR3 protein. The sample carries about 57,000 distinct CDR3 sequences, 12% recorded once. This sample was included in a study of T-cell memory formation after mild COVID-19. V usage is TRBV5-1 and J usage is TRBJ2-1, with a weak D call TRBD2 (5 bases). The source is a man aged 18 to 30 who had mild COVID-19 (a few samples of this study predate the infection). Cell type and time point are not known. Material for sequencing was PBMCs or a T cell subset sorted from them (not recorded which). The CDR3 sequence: CASSLFLGRESSSYNEQFF. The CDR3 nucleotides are TGCGCCAGCAGCTTGTTTTTGGGCCGGGAATCGAGCTCCTACAATGAGCAGTTCTTC. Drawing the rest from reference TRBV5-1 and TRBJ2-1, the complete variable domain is KAGVTQTPRYLIKTRGQQVTLSCSPISGHRSVSWYQQTPGQGLQFLFEYFSETQRNKGNFPGRFSGRQFSNSRSEMNVSTLELGDSALYLCASSLFLGRESSSYNEQFFGPGTRLTVL.